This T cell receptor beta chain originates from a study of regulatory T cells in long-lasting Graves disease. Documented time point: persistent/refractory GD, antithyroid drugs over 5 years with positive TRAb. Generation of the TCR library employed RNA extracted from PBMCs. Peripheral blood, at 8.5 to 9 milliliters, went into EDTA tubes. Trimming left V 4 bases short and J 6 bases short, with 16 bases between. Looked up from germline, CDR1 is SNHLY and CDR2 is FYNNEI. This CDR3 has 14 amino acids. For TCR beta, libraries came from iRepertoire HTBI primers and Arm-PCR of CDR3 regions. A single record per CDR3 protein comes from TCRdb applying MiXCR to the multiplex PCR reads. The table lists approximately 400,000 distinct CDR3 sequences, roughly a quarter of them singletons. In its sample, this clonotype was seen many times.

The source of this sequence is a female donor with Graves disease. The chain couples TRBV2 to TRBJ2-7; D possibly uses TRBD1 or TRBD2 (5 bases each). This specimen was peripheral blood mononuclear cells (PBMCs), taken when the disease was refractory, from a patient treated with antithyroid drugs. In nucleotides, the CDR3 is TGTGCCAGCAGTGGAGGGACCTCTAGTGGCGAGCAGTACTTC. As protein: CASSGGTSSGEQYF.